The 10 T cell receptor beta chains below were found in one sample sequenced in a study of cytomegalovirus exposure and HLA in healthy donors. The PCR made use of 60 Vbeta and 13 Jbeta primers. Produced via immunoSEQ multiplex PCR; TCRdb's table is partial and in-frame only. The sample features more than 55,000 clones, with about 5% in its top ten. The sequenced sample consisted of PBMCs. The receptors were gathered from a woman aged 35 to 49 in good health and CMV-seropositive.

The V call is TRBV4-1, the J call TRBJ2-6; D may be TRBD1 (6 bases). From germline, CDR1 is MGHRA and CDR2 YSYEKL. This CDR3 has 20 amino acids. V was shortened by 6 bases and J by 1 base, with 25 bases between the two germline ends. CDR3 nucleotide sequence: TGCGCCAGCAGGGGGGCGAGGGACGGTATAAAACTTTCTGGGGCCAACGTCCTGACTTTC. Amino acid sequence: CASRGARDGIKLSGANVLTF.

V gene TRBV11-3 combines with J gene TRBJ2-3; D is possibly TRBD1 (5 bases). This CDR3 contains 15 residues. The V end was cut by 5 bases, the J end by 0 bases, with 12 bases between. Per germline, CDR1 SGHNT and CDR2 YENEEA. The CDR3 here is CASSPRQGSTDTQYF. DNA of the CDR3: TGTGCCAGCAGCCCCCGGCAGGGTAGCACAGATACGCAGTATTTT.

V and J are TRBV28 and TRBJ1-1; D may be TRBD1 (5 bases). The CDR3 extends over 17 amino acids. Germline V lookup: CDR1 MDHEN, CDR2 SYDVKM. Trimming cost V 4 bases and J 0 bases, with 18 bases left between them. CDR3 in DNA: TGTGCCAGCAGTTGGGACTCCTCGGAGGGTATGAACACTGAAGCTTTCTTT. This encodes CASSWDSSEGMNTEAFF.

The V and J genes are TRBV11-2 and TRBJ1-6; 7 bases match TRBD1. J gave up 7 bases and V 7 bases, and 7 bases lay outside the gene matches. The germline V gene encodes CDR1 SGHAT and CDR2 FQNNGV. This CDR3 contains 14 residues. The DNA of the CDR3 is TGTGCCAGCACCCCCCTGGACAGGAATTCACCCCTCCACTTT. Protein product: CASTPLDRNSPLHF.

The V call is TRBV10-3, the J call TRBJ1-5; D uncertain. CDR3 length: 13 residues. Germline V gene data show CDR1 as ENHRY and CDR2 as SYGVKD. Trimming pared 5 bases from V and 0 bases from J, leaving 5 bases between. CDR3 sequence: CAISPGSNQPQHF. CDR3 nucleotides: TGTGCCATCAGTCCAGGTAGCAATCAGCCCCAGCATTTT.

The rearrangement links TRBV5-5 to TRBJ2-1; 10 bases are shared with TRBD1. The V segment lost 2 bases and the J segment 8 bases; nucleotides outside the gene matches: 4. CDR1 is SGHKS, CDR2 YYEKEE, per germline (reference sequence). This CDR3 comprises 14 residues. The CDR3 DNA follows: TGTGCCAGCAGCTTTGGACAGGGGGAGGATGAGCAGTTCTTC. Protein product: CASSFGQGEDEQFF.

The V call is TRBV27, the J call TRBJ1-5; D may be TRBD1 (5 bases). The germline V and J ends were trimmed by 6 bases and 0 bases, with 12 bases remaining between them. In germline, CDR1 is MNHEY, CDR2 SMNVEV (reference sequence). This CDR3 contains 15 residues. CDR3 DNA: TGTGCCAGCAGCCAAGGACAATATAGCAATCAGCCCCAGCATTTT. It codes for CASSQGQYSNQPQHF.

The chain is built from TRBV5-1 and TRBJ2-2; 9 nucleotides agree with TRBD2. Per the germline V gene, CDR1 is SGHRS and CDR2 is YFSETQ. The CDR3 is made up of 16 amino acids. Trimming removed 1 base from V and 5 bases from J; junction bases left unmatched: 6. The CDR3 is CASSLRGLAHTGELFF. CDR3 nucleotides: TGCGCCAGCAGCTTGAGGGGACTAGCTCATACCGGGGAGCTGTTTTTT.

V is TRBV5-5 and J is TRBJ2-1; 7 bases are a match to TRBD1. There are 14 residues in the CDR3. The V gene's germline CDR1 is SGHKS and CDR2 YYEKEE (reference sequence). After removal of 1 base from V and 10 bases from J, the junction contained 8 bases not matched to a gene. Here the CDR3 reads CASSLRDSREEQFF. The CDR3 DNA follows: TGTGCCAGCAGCTTGAGGGACAGCCGGGAAGAGCAGTTCTTC.

The chain joins TRBV28 to TRBJ1-2, with 10 nucleotides matching TRBD1. The CDR3 has 15 amino acids. CDR1 is MDHEN, CDR2 SYDVKM, per germline. The J segment lost 4 bases and the V segment lost 4 bases, leaving 6 bases of the junction unmatched. CDR3 DNA sequence: TGTGCCAGCAGTTCGCGGACAGGGGGTGCCTATGGCTACACCTTC. As protein: CASSSRTGGAYGYTF.